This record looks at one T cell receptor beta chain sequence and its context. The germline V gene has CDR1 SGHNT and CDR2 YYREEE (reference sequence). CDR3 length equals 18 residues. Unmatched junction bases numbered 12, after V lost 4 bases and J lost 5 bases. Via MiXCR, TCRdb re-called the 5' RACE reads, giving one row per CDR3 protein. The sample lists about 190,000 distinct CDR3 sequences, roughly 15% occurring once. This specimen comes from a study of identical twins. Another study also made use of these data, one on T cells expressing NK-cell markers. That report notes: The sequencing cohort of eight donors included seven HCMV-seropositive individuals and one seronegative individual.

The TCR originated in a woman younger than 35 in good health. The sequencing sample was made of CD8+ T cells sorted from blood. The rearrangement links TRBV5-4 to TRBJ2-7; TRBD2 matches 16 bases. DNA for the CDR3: TGTGCCAGCAGCGAACCACCGGGACTAGCGGGGGGGCCAAACGAGCAGTACTTC. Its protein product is CASSEPPGLAGGPNEQYF. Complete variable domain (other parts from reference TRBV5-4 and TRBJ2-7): ETGVTQSPTHLIKTRGQQVTLRCSSQSGHNTVSWYQQALGQGPQFIFQYYREEENGRGNFPPRFSGLQFPNYSSELNVNALELDDSALYLCASSEPPGLAGGPNEQYFGPGTRLTVT.